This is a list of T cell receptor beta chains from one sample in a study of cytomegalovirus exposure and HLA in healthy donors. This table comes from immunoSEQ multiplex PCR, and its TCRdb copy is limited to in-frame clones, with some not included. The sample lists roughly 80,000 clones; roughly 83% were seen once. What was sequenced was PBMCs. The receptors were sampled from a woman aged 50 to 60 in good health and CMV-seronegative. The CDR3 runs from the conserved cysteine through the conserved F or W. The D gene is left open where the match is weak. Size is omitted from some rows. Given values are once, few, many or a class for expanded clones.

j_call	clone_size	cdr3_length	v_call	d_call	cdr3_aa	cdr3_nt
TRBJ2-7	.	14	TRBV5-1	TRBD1	CASRGQVSSYEQYF	TGCGCCAGCAGGGGACAGGTGAGCTCCTACGAGCAGTACTTC
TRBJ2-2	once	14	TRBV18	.	CASSPPWSTGELFF	TGTGCCAGCTCACCACCCTGGAGCACCGGGGAGCTGTTTTTT
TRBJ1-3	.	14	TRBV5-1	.	CASSGGGSGNTIYF	TGCGCCAGCAGCGGCGGGGGATCGGGAAACACCATATATTTT
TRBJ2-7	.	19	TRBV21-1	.	CASSKVGGELATLTYEQYF	TGTGCCAGCAGCAAAGTGGGGGGAGAACTCGCTACGCTAACCTACGAGCAGTACTTC
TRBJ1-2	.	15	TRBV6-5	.	CACGGRGMRNYGYTF	TGTGCCTGTGGGGGTCGGGGGATGCGTAACTATGGCTACACCTTC
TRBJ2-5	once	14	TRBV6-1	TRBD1	CASRLGQNQETQYF	TGTGCCAGCAGGTTGGGACAGAACCAAGAGACCCAGTACTTC
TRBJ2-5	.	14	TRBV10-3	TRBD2	CATRGAATGGAQYF	TGTGCCACAAGAGGGGCGGCAACCGGGGGGGCCCAGTACTTC
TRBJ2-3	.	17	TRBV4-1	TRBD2	CASSQEGAGVSADTQYF	TGCGCCAGCAGCCAAGAGGGAGCGGGAGTAAGCGCAGATACGCAGTATTTT
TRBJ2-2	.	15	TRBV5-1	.	CASSLESRGTGELFF	TGCGCCAGCAGCTTGGAGTCTAGAGGGACCGGGGAGCTGTTTTTT
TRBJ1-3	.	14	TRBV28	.	CASRIQGSGNTIYF	TGTGCCAGCCGGATACAGGGATCTGGAAACACCATATATTTT
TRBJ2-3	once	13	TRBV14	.	CASSQYAADTQYF	TGTGCCAGCAGCCAATATGCGGCAGATACGCAGTATTTT
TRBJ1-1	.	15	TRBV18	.	CASSPRGVGGTEAFF	TGTGCCAGCTCACCCCGTGGGGTCGGGGGCACTGAAGCTTTCTTT
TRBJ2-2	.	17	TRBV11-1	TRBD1	CASSSPRQGAFTGELFF	TGTGCCAGCAGCTCACCACGACAGGGGGCATTCACCGGGGAGCTGTTTTTT
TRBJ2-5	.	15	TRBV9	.	CASSSLQGPLETQYF	TGTGCCAGCAGCTCCCTCCAGGGGCCTTTGGAGACCCAGTACTTC
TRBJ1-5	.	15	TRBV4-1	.	CASSQDSWGGQPQHF	TGCGCCAGCAGCCAAGATTCCTGGGGGGGACAGCCCCAGCATTTT
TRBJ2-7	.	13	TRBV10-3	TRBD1	CATETGGSYEQYF	TGTGCCACCGAGACAGGGGGCTCCTACGAGCAGTACTTC
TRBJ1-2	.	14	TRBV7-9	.	CASSLAMENYGYTF	TGTGCCAGCAGCTTAGCGATGGAGAACTATGGCTACACCTTC
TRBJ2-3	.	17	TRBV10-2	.	CASSEFRVSFSTDTQYF	TGCGCCAGCAGTGAATTCAGGGTGTCGTTTAGCACAGATACGCAGTATTTT
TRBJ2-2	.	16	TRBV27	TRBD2	CASTFYLAGGAGELFF	TGTGCCAGCACTTTTTACCTAGCGGGGGGTGCCGGGGAGCTGTTTTTT
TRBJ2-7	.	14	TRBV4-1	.	CASSMELSTYEQYF	TGCGCCAGCAGTATGGAGCTGAGTACCTACGAGCAGTACTTC
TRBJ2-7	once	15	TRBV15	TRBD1	CATSNHRGRDYEQYF	TGTGCCACCAGCAACCACAGGGGGCGGGACTACGAGCAGTACTTC
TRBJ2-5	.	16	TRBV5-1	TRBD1	CASSPTGTGGFETQYF	TGCGCCAGCAGCCCTACCGGGACAGGGGGATTCGAGACCCAGTACTTC
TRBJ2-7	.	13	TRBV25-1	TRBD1	CASTRQGGYEQYF	TGTGCCAGCACAAGACAGGGGGGCTACGAGCAGTACTTC
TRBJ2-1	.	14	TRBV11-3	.	CASSSSRNYNEQFF	TGTGCCAGCAGCTCTAGCCGGAACTACAATGAGCAGTTCTTC
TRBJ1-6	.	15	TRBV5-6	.	CASSWGGQLNSPLHF	TGTGCCAGCAGCTGGGGTGGACAGCTAAATTCACCCCTCCACTTT
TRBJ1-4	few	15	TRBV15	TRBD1	CATRGRQGAPEKLFF	TGTGCCACCCGCGGACGTCAGGGGGCGCCCGAAAAACTGTTTTTT